Below, 7 T cell receptor beta chains from the same sample are listed, as sequenced in a study of T cells in Graves' hyperthyroidism and ophthalmopathy. The source material, RNA transcripts, was used to amplify TCR beta CDR3 regions. Using the HTBI primer set, a first-round RT-PCR was run on the TCR CDR3. MiXCR, applied by TCRdb to the multiplex PCR reads, yields one record per CDR3 protein. This sample has around 530,000 distinct CDR3 sequences; 17% occur once, and the top ten carry approximately 15%. The sequencing sample was made of blood. These receptors were collected from a woman younger than 35 with Graves' ophthalmopathy.

Remarks on this clonotype: Since a much larger clone is just one base distant, this may be a read error. The chain couples TRBV7-2 to TRBJ2-1, with 10 bases that match TRBD2. CDR3 length: 17 amino acids. Germline-derived CDR1 and CDR2 are SGHTA and FQGNSA. V shed 4 bases and J 4 bases; nucleotides not matched to a gene: 10. The CDR3, as DNA: TGTGCCAGCAGCTACACCGATAGCGGGGGGTCATACAATGAGCAGTTCTTC. Protein: CASSYTDSGGSYNEQFF.

Comment on this clonotype: A clone one base away is much larger, so this may be a read error. The V and J genes are TRBV12-3 or TRBV12-4 and TRBJ1-2; 8 nucleotides align to TRBD1. The CDR3 has 15 amino acids. Trimming at V came to 4 bases and at J to 3 bases, leaving 7 bases not matched to a gene. CDR3: CASSWGTGDYYGYTF. The CDR3 nucleotides are TGTGCCAGCAGTTGGGGGACAGGCGACTACTATGGCTACACCTTC.

This clonotype was picked up many times. The chain links TRBV12-3 or TRBV12-4 to TRBJ1-1; 7 positions agree with TRBD1. The CDR3 length is 15 residues. V gave up 7 bases and J gave up 5 bases; unmatched junction bases: 13. The CDR3 DNA sequence: TGTGCCAGCACCCGCAGGGGGGCCCGAGGAACTGAAGCTTTCTTT. It encodes CASTRRGARGTEAFF.

Ten or more counts support this clonotype. The V call is TRBV27, the J call TRBJ1-2; unclear D gene. Germline CDR1 and CDR2: MNHEY and SMNVEV (reference sequence). The CDR3 totals 13 residues. Trimming cost V 0 bases and J 4 bases, with 6 bases left between them. The CDR3 loop reads CASSLSSLYGYTF. In DNA, the CDR3 is TGTGCCAGCAGTTTATCCTCCCTCTATGGCTACACCTTC.

This clonotype was detected many times. The CDR3 spells CSAKASGTNTGELFF. DNA for the CDR3: TGCAGCGCCAAGGCTAGCGGAACGAACACCGGGGAGCTGTTTTTT. The chain is built from TRBV29-1 and TRBJ2-2, with TRBD2 matching over 7 bases. The CDR3 has 15 amino acids. Germline V lookup: CDR1 SQVTM, CDR2 ANQGSEA. J was trimmed by 0 bases and V by 7 bases; bases with no gene match: 8.

This clonotype came up many times. The rearrangement links TRBV18 to TRBJ1-5; D is perhaps TRBD1 (5 bases). V was cut by 6 bases and J by 5 bases, with 17 bases left in between. The CDR3 consists of 15 residues. Germline V gene lookup returns CDR1 KGHSH and CDR2 LQKENI. As DNA, the CDR3 is TGTGCCAGCTCGTCGACGAGGGGCGCCGATCAGCCCCAGCATTTT. Protein product: CASSSTRGADQPQHF.

This chain uses TRBV9 with TRBJ2-3; 13 bases map to TRBD2. The junction had 5 bases not matched to a gene; V was cut back by 3 bases and J by 4 bases. The CDR3 sequence is 16 residues long. Per the germline V gene, CDR1 is SGDLS and CDR2 is YYNGEE. CDR3 nucleotides: TGTGCCAGCAGCGGAGGACTAGCGGGAGTCGCAGATACGCAGTATTTT. Translation: CASSGGLAGVADTQYF.